This T cell receptor beta chain was sequenced in a study of OX40 agonist ivuxolimab in advanced cancers. Study-wide background: Three patients, one with hepatocellular carcinoma and two with cutaneous melanoma, responded partially.

Broader study findings: Also present in some nonresponders was a low level of normalized T-cell clonal expansion.

Germline V CDR1 and CDR2: MNHNY, SVGAGI (reference sequence). Trimming cost V 9 bases and J 0 bases; bases outside gene matches: 6. This CDR3 region has 14 residues. The count of this clone is one. Its antigen is undetermined. Data came from immunoSEQ multiplex PCR; TCRdb stores just in-frame clones and leaves some out. The table includes tens of thousands of clones, 85% detected once. This chain uses TRBV6-6 with TRBJ2-7, with TRBD1 identical over 9 bases. The receptor was isolated from an adult with an advanced solid tumor such as melanoma, head and neck, liver or kidney cancer. The input for sequencing was CD4+ or CD8+ T cells sorted from blood, taken in a trial of the OX40 agonist ivuxolimab. The CDR3 reads CASRAGQGSYEQYF. The CDR3 DNA reads TGTGCCAGTAGAGCGGGACAGGGCTCCTACGAGCAGTACTTC.